The next 30 T cell receptor beta chains were all read from a single sample in a study of naive and memory T cell subsets. Reverse transcription of blood and skin TCR RNA was primed at alpha and beta constant regions. TCRdb ran MiXCR on the UMI-ligation and nested PCR reads and lists one entry per CDR3 protein. This sample carries around 20,000 distinct CDR3 sequences, roughly 9% of them seen once, and the ten largest clones take around 6.8%. As for treatment: skin biopsy from PPD injection site in Mantoux-positive individual. Input was roughly 1 to 1000 ng of DNase-treated total RNA without cell sorting. The sequenced sample was skin, obtained from a tuberculin skin test site. The receptors derive from an adult in good health.

This clonotype was recorded at least ten times. This chain links TRBV20-1 with TRBJ2-1; 9 bases match TRBD1. The V gene's germline CDR1 is DFQATT and CDR2 SNEGSKA (reference sequence). The length of the CDR3 is 14 residues. Trimming at V came to 3 bases and at J to 4 bases, leaving 4 bases not matched to a gene. The CDR3 loop is CSASSGTGYNEQFF. The CDR3 bases are TGCAGTGCTAGTTCGGGGACAGGGTACAATGAGCAGTTCTTC.

This clonotype was seen many times. V gene TRBV4-3 combines with J gene TRBJ2-2, with unresolved D. The CDR3 runs to 19 residues. Trimming removed 5 bases at V and 0 bases at J, with 22 bases between. The germline gives CDR1 LGHNA, CDR2 YSLEER. CDR3 sequence reads: CASSKTPTGRLTNTGELFF. The CDR3 DNA follows: TGCGCCAGCAGCAAAACCCCCACCGGGCGGCTTACGAACACCGGGGAGCTGTTTTTT.

The chain uses TRBV27 and TRBJ1-1, with D possibly matching TRBD1 (5 bases). This CDR3 spans 15 amino acids. Per the germline V gene, CDR1 is MNHEY and CDR2 is SMNVEV (reference sequence). Trimming shortened V by 1 base and J by 4 bases, and 13 bases separated the two germline ends. DNA for the CDR3: TGTGCCAGCAGTTTATACGGCAGGGCCAGCACTGAAGCTTTCTTT. Its translation is CASSLYGRASTEAFF.

This clonotype qualifies as medium-sized. V is TRBV7-9 and J is TRBJ1-1, with 7 bases matching TRBD1. This CDR3 spans 14 amino acids. The ends lost 4 bases at V and 0 bases at J; junction bases unmatched: 2. Germline lookup yields CDR1 SEHNR and CDR2 FQNEAQ (reference sequence). The CDR3 coding sequence is TGTGCCAGCAGCTCGGGACAGATGAACACTGAAGCTTTCTTT. Translation: CASSSGQMNTEAFF.

This clonotype was seen at least ten times. The rearrangement uses TRBV7-4 and TRBJ1-1; TRBD1 is a possible D gene (6 bases). V lost 5 bases and J lost 2, with 18 bases in between. The germline gives CDR1 SGHVT, CDR2 SQSDAQ. The CDR3 loop spans 16 amino acids. CDR3 bases: TGTGCCAGCAGCCCAAAGGGACCAGGGGCTAACACTGAAGCTTTCTTT. Its translation is CASSPKGPGANTEAFF.

In this sample, this clonotype turned up many times. Here the CDR3 reads CASSQDRKDRRETQYF. The CDR3 coding sequence is TGTGCCAGCAGCCAAGATCGTAAGGACAGGAGAGAGACCCAGTACTTC. The genes are TRBV3-1 and TRBJ2-5; 7 bases match TRBD1. The CDR3 loop spans 16 amino acids. CDR1 is LGHDT and CDR2 is YNNKEL in the germline V gene (reference sequence). V lost 0 bases and J lost 4; bases outside the gene matches: 8.

This clonotype is labeled medium-sized (0.01 to 0.1%). CDR3 DNA sequence: TGTGCCAGCATTCCCTTCTCTGGAAACACCATATATTTT. Amino acid sequence: CASIPFSGNTIYF. The genes are TRBV28 and TRBJ1-3; unclear D gene. The CDR3 length is 13 residues. The germline V and J ends were trimmed by 7 bases and 0 bases, with 7 bases remaining between them. Per the germline V gene, CDR1 is MDHEN and CDR2 is SYDVKM.

The chain joins TRBV11-2 to TRBJ2-7, with a tentative D call TRBD1 (5 bases). The V and J ends lost 1 base and 4 bases respectively, with 14 bases between them. This CDR3 is 15 amino acids long. CDR1 and CDR2 (germline): SGHAT, FQNNGV. The CDR3 DNA is TGTGCCAGCAGCTTAGCGGTAGGGGCCGGGTACGAGCAGTACTTC. Encoded protein: CASSLAVGAGYEQYF.

This clonotype appeared many times. The rearrangement links TRBV11-2 to TRBJ2-3, with 9 bases aligning to TRBD2. V lost 1 base to trimming and J lost 4 bases; unmatched junction nucleotides: 6. Germline-derived CDR1 and CDR2 are SGHAT and FQNNGV. The CDR3 contains 16 residues. The DNA for the CDR3 is TGTGCCAGCAGCTTAGTCGGCGGGGGGGCCTCAGATACGCAGTATTTT. Protein sequence: CASSLVGGGASDTQYF. The variable domain in full, with the rest retrieved from reference TRBV11-2 and TRBJ2-3, is EAGVAQSPRYKIIEKRQSVAFWCNPISGHATLYWYQQILGQGPKLLIQFQNNGVVDDSQLPKDRFSAERLKGVDSTLKIQPAKLEDSAVYLCASSLVGGGASDTQYFGPGTRLTVL.

This clonotype has a handful of counts. V is TRBV24-1 and J is TRBJ2-2; tentatively, D is TRBD1 or TRBD2 (5 bases each). This CDR3 comprises 14 residues. The V end lost 9 bases, the J end lost 3 bases, and 13 bases lay between the germline ends. Germline CDR1 reads KGHDR; CDR2 reads SFDVKD. CDR3 region: CATRRDRYTGELFF. CDR3 DNA sequence: TGTGCCACCCGCCGGGACCGCTACACCGGGGAGCTGTTTTTT.

This clonotype was seen ten or more times. The V gene is TRBV24-1, the J gene TRBJ2-3; 9 bases match TRBD1. Trimming at V came to 4 bases and at J to 4 bases, leaving 8 bases not matched to a gene. The CDR3 extends over 16 amino acids. Per the germline V gene, CDR1 is KGHDR and CDR2 is SFDVKD. The CDR3 protein is CATSDPGQGKADTQYF. CDR3 in DNA: TGTGCCACCAGTGACCCGGGACAGGGTAAGGCAGATACGCAGTATTTT.

This clonotype occurred a few times. The V gene is TRBV5-5, the J gene TRBJ1-1, with TRBD1 as a possible D gene (6 bases). The CDR3 is 15 residues long. V lost 4 bases, J lost 1 base, and 14 bases lay in between. Germline V gene data show CDR1 as SGHKS and CDR2 as YYEKEE (reference sequence). The CDR3 protein is CASSRQLGQNTEAFF. The CDR3 DNA is TGTGCCAGCAGCCGCCAACTGGGACAGAACACTGAAGCTTTCTTT.

This sequence joins TRBV20-1 and TRBJ2-1; 8 bases map to TRBD2. The CDR3 extends over 17 amino acids. The V gene's germline CDR1 is DFQATT and CDR2 SNEGSKA (reference sequence). Trimming at V came to 1 base and at J to 0 bases, leaving 8 bases not matched to a gene. The CDR3 DNA sequence: TGCAGTGCTAGAGGGTCTAGCGGGTCGAGCTCCTACAATGAGCAGTTCTTC. It yields the protein CSARGSSGSSSYNEQFF.

This clonotype was seen more than once but under ten times. The chain carries TRBV7-2 and TRBJ2-7; D may correspond to TRBD1 or TRBD2 (5 bases each). The CDR3 spans 17 residues. Germline CDR1 reads SGHTA; CDR2 reads FQGNSA. V was trimmed by 4 bases and J by 7 bases, leaving 26 bases between them. The CDR3 DNA reads TGTGCCAGCAGCTCCCCTGGTCTCAGGCGGCACGAGGGGGAGCAGTACTTC. Protein: CASSSPGLRRHEGEQYF. Full variable domain (remainder filled in from reference TRBV7-2 and TRBJ2-7): GAGVSQSPSNKVTEKGKDVELRCDPISGHTALYWYRQSLGQGLEFLIYFQGNSAPDKSGLPSDRFSAERTGGSVSTLTIQRTQQEDSAVYLCASSSPGLRRHEGEQYFGPGTRLTVT.

The chain uses TRBV10-3 and TRBJ1-4; 8 positions match TRBD1. The ends lost 3 bases at V and 7 bases at J; junction bases unmatched: 1. The germline CDR1 and CDR2 sequences are ENHRY and SYGVKD. There are 13 residues in the CDR3. Here the CDR3 DNA reads TGTGCCATCAGTGACGACAGGGGTGAAAAACTGTTTTTT. Translating it yields CAISDDRGEKLFF.

This clonotype has a count of ten or more. CDR3 region: CSARDRGAYTF. The CDR3 bases are TGCAGTGCTAGAGATAGGGGGGCCTACACCTTC. This rearrangement joins TRBV20-1 to TRBJ1-2; possible D gene TRBD1, 6 bases. V was clipped by 0 bases and J by 10 bases, with 9 bases between them. Per the germline V gene, CDR1 is DFQATT and CDR2 is SNEGSKA (reference sequence). This CDR3 has 11 residues.

The chain is built from TRBV12-3 or TRBV12-4 and TRBJ2-3, with no clear D. This CDR3 comprises 14 residues. V lost 3 bases, J lost 2 bases, and 9 bases lay in between. CDR3 nucleotides: TGTGCCAGCAGTTTTTTGGTATCCACAGATACGCAGTATTTT. Amino acids: CASSFLVSTDTQYF.

This clonotype was counted at least ten times. The CDR3 loop is CASTSGQGIYGYTF. The DNA of the CDR3 is TGTGCCAGTACCTCGGGACAGGGGATCTATGGCTACACCTTC. The J gene is TRBJ1-2, the V gene TRBV7-9, with TRBD1 matching over 10 bases. Germline lookup yields CDR1 SEHNR and CDR2 FQNEAQ (reference sequence). The CDR3 sequence is 14 residues long. V was clipped by 9 bases and J by 4 bases; unmatched bases: 8.

The sample holds many counts of this clonotype. V and J are TRBV18 and TRBJ2-1, with 9 bases aligning to TRBD2. The germline CDR1 and CDR2 sequences are KGHSH and LQKENI. V was clipped by 2 bases and J by 9 bases; unmatched bases: 11. The CDR3 spans 16 residues. The CDR3 sequence: CASSPRASGMEVEQFF. In nucleotides, the CDR3 is TGTGCCAGCTCACCAAGGGCTAGCGGGATGGAGGTTGAGCAGTTCTTC.

The chain joins TRBV18 to TRBJ2-5; TRBD1 is a possible D gene (7 bases). V was clipped by 5 bases and J by 2 bases, with 9 bases between them. Germline V gene sequence: CDR1 KGHSH, CDR2 LQKENI. The CDR3 runs 13 residues. DNA for the CDR3: TGTGCCAGCTCAGCGGGACAGCAAGAGACCCAGTACTTC. This translates into CASSAGQQETQYF.

This clonotype was recorded once. CDR3: CASSQPYGGAYEQYF. CDR3 DNA: TGTGCCAGCAGCCAGCCCTACGGTGGGGCCTACGAGCAGTACTTC. V gene TRBV7-2 combines with J gene TRBJ2-7; no clear D. This CDR3 spans 15 amino acids. Germline values: CDR1 SGHTA, CDR2 FQGNSA. Trimming took 5 bases from V and 2 from J, leaving 16 bases between them.

In this sample, this clonotype turned up many times. V gene TRBV29-1 combines with J gene TRBJ2-3; TRBD2 is a possible D gene (7 bases). Trimming took 7 bases from V and 6 from J, leaving 17 bases between them. The CDR3 covers 13 residues. Germline V lookup: CDR1 SQVTM, CDR2 ANQGSEA. The CDR3 is CSAERGGRDTQYF. For the CDR3, the DNA is TGCAGCGCCGAGAGGGGGGGCCGGGATACGCAGTATTTT.

This clonotype was detected many times. This chain joins TRBV4-1 and TRBJ1-1; 8 nucleotides agree with TRBD1. The CDR3 contains 18 residues. Germline V gives CDR1 MGHRA, CDR2 YSYEKL. The V segment lost 1 base and the J segment 0 bases; nucleotides outside the gene matches: 10. This chain's CDR3 is CASSQGLQGANMNTEAFF. The CDR3 nucleotides are TGCGCCAGCAGCCAAGGTCTTCAGGGGGCCAACATGAACACTGAAGCTTTCTTT.

This clonotype was observed at least ten times. The chain joins TRBV7-9 to TRBJ2-7; D unclear. The CDR3 extends over 12 amino acids. V lost 7 bases and J lost 6, with 13 bases in between. Germline CDR1 and CDR2: SEHNR and FQNEAQ (reference sequence). CDR3 coding DNA: TGTGCCAGCACCCGGCCCGGGTCCGAGCAGTACTTC. Translating it yields CASTRPGSEQYF. The full variable domain, with the rest looked up from reference TRBV7-9 and TRBJ2-7, is DTGVSQNPRHKITKRGQNVTFRCDPISEHNRLYWYRQTLGQGPEFLTYFQNEAQLEKSRLLSDRFSAERPKGSFSTLEIQRTEQGDSAMYLCASTRPGSEQYFGPGTRLTVT.

The V and J genes are TRBV29-1 and TRBJ1-1; no definite D call. The CDR3 totals 12 residues. V was clipped by 4 bases and J by 3 bases, with 9 bases between them. Germline loops: CDR1 SQVTM, CDR2 ANQGSEA. The CDR3 DNA reads as TGCAGCGTTGCCGGTAGTTACACTGAAGCTTTCTTT. As protein: CSVAGSYTEAFF.

This clonotype occurred many times. This sequence joins TRBV15 and TRBJ2-7; 8 bases fit TRBD2. CDR1 is LNHNV, CDR2 YYDKDF, per germline (reference sequence). V trimming: 1 base; J trimming: 6 bases; junction bases outside the gene matches: 8. The CDR3 length is 15 residues. The CDR3 spells CATSRARAGGAEQYF. CDR3 bases: TGTGCCACCAGCAGAGCCCGCGCGGGGGGAGCCGAGCAGTACTTC.

The V call is TRBV18, the J call TRBJ1-5, with D hard to call. The germline V gene has CDR1 KGHSH and CDR2 LQKENI. V was trimmed by 5 bases and J by 3 bases, leaving 8 bases between them. The CDR3 has 13 residues. CDR3 in DNA: TGTGCCAGCTCATACTCGAACAATCAGCCCCAGCATTTT. It codes for CASSYSNNQPQHF. The full variable domain, its missing parts supplied by reference TRBV18 and TRBJ1-5, is NAGVMQNPRHLVRRRGQEARLRCSPMKGHSHVYWYRQLPEEGLKFMVYLQKENIIDESGMPKERFSAEFPKEGPSILRIQQVVRGDSAAYFCASSYSNNQPQHFGDGTRLSIL.

This clonotype rates as medium-sized. V and J are TRBV6-4 and TRBJ2-1; 7 positions agree with TRBD1. This CDR3 has 15 amino acids. In germline, CDR1 is MRHNA, CDR2 SNTAGT. Losses at the gene ends were 2 bases for V and 8 bases for J; bases not matched to a gene: 9. Here the CDR3 reads CASSDPGGSIHEQFF. DNA of the CDR3: TGTGCCAGCAGTGACCCAGGGGGTTCAATCCATGAGCAGTTCTTC.

This sequence joins TRBV19 and TRBJ2-2, with 8 bases that match TRBD2. Germline V gene lookup returns CDR1 LNHDA and CDR2 SQIVND (reference sequence). The ends lost 5 bases at V and 3 bases at J; junction bases unmatched: 5. The CDR3 contains 15 residues. The CDR3 sequence is CASSQASGYTGELFF. Here the CDR3 DNA reads TGTGCCAGTAGTCAGGCTAGCGGGTACACCGGGGAGCTGTTTTTT. Full variable domain (rest looked up from reference TRBV19 and TRBJ2-2): DGGITQSPKYLFRKEGQNVTLSCEQNLNHDAMYWYRQDPGQGLRLIYYSQIVNDFQKGDIAEGYSVSREKKESFPLTVTSAQKNPTAFYLCASSQASGYTGELFFGEGSRLTVL.

By share of the sample, this clonotype is medium-sized. V usage is TRBV10-3 and J usage is TRBJ1-6, with D maybe TRBD1 (6 bases). The CDR3 runs to 14 residues. V was pared by 2 bases and J by 14 bases, with 16 bases between. CDR1 is ENHRY, CDR2 SYGVKD, per germline. The CDR3 sequence is CAISEVDSPQTLHF. In nucleotides, the CDR3 is TGTGCCATCAGTGAGGTGGACAGCCCTCAGACCCTCCACTTT.